This TCR beta chain emerged from a study of PD-1 blockade in classical Hodgkin lymphoma. The study's findings and limits: What caused the repertoire differences, perhaps disease activity or prior therapy, remains undefined. TCR diversity in CD4+, not CD8+, cells rose significantly by C4D1.

About this clone: Its antigen is unidentified.

Every one of the patients relapsed after autologous stem cell transplantation (brentuximab vedotin exposure was variable). Progressive disease, partial response or complete response was each patient's best response. The assay was immunoSEQ multiplex PCR, and TCRdb's table has in-frame clones only and misses some. This sample has some 23,000 clones, with about three quarters found just once. V was shortened by 6 bases and J by 2 bases, with 14 bases between the two germline ends. The CDR3 is made up of 15 amino acids. Germline lookup yields CDR1 MNHNY and CDR2 SVGAGI (reference sequence). The sequencing here drew on peripheral blood mononuclear cells (PBMCs), taken at baseline. J is TRBJ1-5 and V is TRBV6-6, with D unresolved. The sequence derives from a human donor with classical Hodgkin lymphoma. CDR3 sequence reads: CASRPGPVGNQPQHF. For the CDR3, the DNA is TGTGCCAGCAGACCCGGCCCCGTCGGCAATCAGCCCCAGCATTTT.